This T cell receptor (beta chain) was observed in a study of glioma-infiltrating T cells. About the research overall: Glioma patients had dexamethasone for six or fewer days before surgery. Sequencing aimed for 4.5- to 10-fold coverage of about a million peripheral T cells.

The germline CDR1 and CDR2 sequences are MDHEN and SYDVKM. The CDR3 contains 12 residues. V dropped 10 bases and J dropped 3; count of bases not matched to a gene: 4. Study results and caveats: Very few CDR3 sequences were shared between tissue and blood.

About this clonotype: What it recognizes is unknown. A much larger clone lies one base from this, so it may be a read error.

The iRepertoire nested amplicon-rescue multiplex PCR amplified TCR alpha and beta CDR3s from RNA. TCRdb used MiXCR to reprocess the multiplex PCR reads, holding one entry per CDR3 protein. Of about 400,000 distinct CDR3 sequences listed, 41% are singletons. The receptor was isolated from a human donor with low-grade glioma or glioblastoma, undergoing nonglioma brain surgery, or in good health (not recorded which). The sample taken for sequencing was glioma tissue, nonneoplastic brain tissue, or PBMCs (not recorded which). This chain joins TRBV28 and TRBJ2-3, with 7 bases identical to TRBD1. CDR3 sequence reads: CANGTVTDTQYF. CDR3 nucleotide sequence: TGTGCCAACGGGACAGTTACAGATACGCAGTATTTT.